The 29 T cell receptor beta chains below come from one sample, sequenced in a study of monozygotic twins with inflammatory bowel disease. TCRdb re-called the 5' RACE reads and catalogs CDR3 proteins one per entry, DNA excluded. This table holds 300,000 to 350,000 distinct CDR3 sequences. Sequencing input: blood. The source of these receptors is a human donor with ulcerative colitis or Crohn's disease, or a healthy co-twin of an affected twin (not recorded which).

The chain is built from TRBV18 and TRBJ2-5; absent DNA, TCRdb's TRBD1 call cannot be checked. The germline gives CDR1 KGHSH, CDR2 LQKENI. CDR3 length equals 18 residues. The CDR3 sequence is CASSPNRGGQITQETQYF.

The chain recombines TRBV2 with TRBJ2-1; TCRdb's assignment of TRBD2 cannot be checked, as there is no DNA. CDR1 is SNHLY, CDR2 FYNNEI, per germline. The CDR3 is 14 amino acids. The CDR3 sequence is CASSRLAGVNEQFF.

The V and J genes are TRBV5-6 and TRBJ1-2; TCRdb designates TRBD1, a call that cannot be tested without DNA. Germline lookup yields CDR1 SGHDT and CDR2 YYEEEE. CDR3 length: 13 amino acids. CDR3 sequence: CASSPQGRGGYTF. Combining the CDR3 with reference TRBV5-6 and TRBJ1-2 gives the whole variable domain DAGVTQSPTHLIKTRGQQVTLRCSPKSGHDTVSWYQQALGQGPQFIFQYYEEEERQRGNFPDRFSGHQFPNYSSELNVNALLLGDSALYLCASSPQGRGGYTFGSGTRLTVV.

The genes are TRBV4-3 and TRBJ1-6; the TCRdb call, TRBD1, lacks DNA for checking. CDR3 length equals 16 residues. CDR1 and CDR2 from the germline V gene are LGHNA and YSLEER. The CDR3 here is CASSQGRPGTGAALHF.

The chain carries TRBV7-8 and TRBJ2-7; TCRdb proposes TRBD1, but this gene call is untestable without DNA. The CDR3 sequence is 14 residues long. From germline, CDR1 is SGHVS and CDR2 FQNEAQ. The CDR3: CASSLADGTYEQYF.

The V gene is TRBV30, the J gene TRBJ1-2. This CDR3 has 16 residues. CDR1 is GTSNPN and CDR2 is SVGIG in the germline V gene (reference sequence). The CDR3 here is CAWSVGAGLSKYGYTF.

The gene calls are TRBV12-3 or TRBV12-4 and TRBJ1-2; TCRdb returns TRBD1, unconfirmable since there is no DNA. There are 13 residues in the CDR3. The CDR3 is CASSLGPGAGYTF.

The genes are TRBV9 and TRBJ1-1. Germline V CDR1 and CDR2: SGDLS, YYNGEE. This CDR3 is 14 amino acids long. The CDR3 reads CASSVGPDHTEAFF.

The V and J genes are TRBV5-6 and TRBJ1-6; lacking DNA, the TRBD1 call made by TCRdb goes unchecked. Germline CDR1 SGHDT, CDR2 YYEEEE. This CDR3 spans 18 amino acids. This CDR3 is CASSLYPTDGAYNSPLHF.

The chain employs TRBV7-2 and TRBJ1-5; TCRdb lists TRBD1, though no DNA is available to test this call. This CDR3 region has 14 residues. In germline, CDR1 is SGHTA, CDR2 FQGNSA. CDR3 residues: CASSLDRELGAQHF.

The rearrangement joins TRBV10-3 to TRBJ2-1. The CDR3 is made up of 11 amino acids. CDR1 and CDR2 from the germline V gene are ENHRY and SYGVKD. CDR3: CAISEEDEQFF.

The chain has TRBV2 and TRBJ1-5. From germline, CDR1 is SNHLY and CDR2 FYNNEI. The CDR3 extends over 14 amino acids. CDR3 in amino acids: CASRVSRSNQPQHF.

The genes are TRBV5-6 and TRBJ2-7; as DNA is missing, the TRBD2 call by TCRdb cannot be tested. Germline V gene lookup returns CDR1 SGHDT and CDR2 YYEEEE. CDR3 length: 14 amino acids. CDR3 protein: CASSLLAGSYEQYF.

This chain joins TRBV5-1 and TRBJ2-1. The germline V gene encodes CDR1 SGHRS and CDR2 YFSETQ. This CDR3 spans 14 amino acids. The CDR3 region is CASSFSEPNNEQFF.

This chain links TRBV14 with TRBJ2-5; as DNA is missing, the TRBD2 call by TCRdb cannot be tested. There are 15 residues in the CDR3. Germline assignment: CDR1 SGHDN and CDR2 FVKESK. The CDR3 here is CASSQGLAGAETQYF.

The V and J genes are TRBV4-1 and TRBJ2-7; without DNA, the TCRdb call of TRBD1 cannot be checked. There are 14 residues in the CDR3. CDR1 and CDR2 (germline): MGHRA, YSYEKL. The CDR3 sequence is CASSRLQGAYEQYF.

This rearrangement joins TRBV10-1 to TRBJ2-3; the D call of TRBD2 rests on TCRdb alone, since no DNA is present to check it. Per the germline V gene, CDR1 is WNHNN and CDR2 is SYGVQD (reference sequence). The CDR3 runs 15 residues. This CDR3 is CASSEGLGITDTQYF.

This chain uses TRBV30 with TRBJ1-1; TCRdb names TRBD1, which stays unverified in the absence of DNA. Germline-derived CDR1 and CDR2 are GTSNPN and SVGIG (reference sequence). The CDR3 has 15 residues. This chain's CDR3 is CAWKLTGAGVTEAFF.

J is TRBJ2-3 and V is TRBV5-1; TCRdb reports TRBD1, a call that lacks DNA to check it against. Germline V gene sequence: CDR1 SGHRS, CDR2 YFSETQ. The CDR3 spans 15 residues. The CDR3 protein is CASSSWTGSTDTQYF.

The chain is built from TRBV12-3 or TRBV12-4 and TRBJ2-1; TCRdb indicates TRBD1, and absent DNA this call remains unverified. This CDR3 has 16 amino acids. CDR3 in amino acids: CASREGGQGPFWKQFF.

The rearrangement uses TRBV21-1 and TRBJ2-7; TCRdb's D call of TRBD2 is untestable without DNA. TRBV21-1 is a recognized pseudogene. CDR3 length: 21 amino acids. This chain's CDR3 is CASSKQGGGPSGDRNAYEQYF.

The chain has TRBV20-1 and TRBJ2-7; the TRBD1 assignment by TCRdb is unverifiable without DNA. Looked up from germline, CDR1 is DFQATT and CDR2 is SNEGSKA (reference sequence). The CDR3 has 12 residues. The CDR3 sequence is CSVLWDKDEQYF.

This rearrangement joins TRBV7-9 to TRBJ2-1; without DNA, the TCRdb call of TRBD2 cannot be checked. CDR1 and CDR2 (germline): SEHNR, FQNEAQ (reference sequence). The CDR3 consists of 14 residues. The CDR3 is CASTSGGGYNEQFF.

The chain links TRBV20-1 to TRBJ2-1; checking the TCRdb D call of TRBD2 is not possible without DNA. In germline, CDR1 is DFQATT, CDR2 SNEGSKA (reference sequence). The CDR3 runs 16 residues. This CDR3 is CSARGWAGLAGNEHFF.

V gene TRBV5-4 combines with J gene TRBJ2-3; the TCRdb D gene call, TRBD1, has no DNA to confirm it. From germline, CDR1 is SGHNT and CDR2 YYREEE (reference sequence). The CDR3 totals 14 residues. The CDR3 region is CASSLIQGTDTQYF.

V gene TRBV7-9 combines with J gene TRBJ2-1; TCRdb gives TRBD2 as the D gene, but with no DNA this cannot be confirmed. CDR1 is SEHNR, CDR2 FQNEAQ, per germline (reference sequence). The CDR3 contains 15 residues. CDR3 residues: CASSFDLAGGHEQFF.

The CDR3 is CASSLGRGTVNSPLHF. The chain couples TRBV5-5 to TRBJ1-6. This CDR3 comprises 16 residues. Germline CDR1 SGHKS, CDR2 YYEKEE (reference sequence).

This chain connects TRBV6-6 to TRBJ1-2. The CDR3 totals 13 residues. Germline V gene sequence: CDR1 MNHNY, CDR2 SVGAGI (reference sequence). CDR3 sequence reads: CASSPTRTNGYTF.

The genes are TRBV5-1 and TRBJ1-1; TCRdb gives TRBD1 as the D gene, but with no DNA this cannot be confirmed. CDR3 length: 14 amino acids. Germline CDR1 and CDR2: SGHRS and YFSETQ. The CDR3 is CASSLYGGQTEAFF. Variable domain in full (rest from reference TRBV5-1 and TRBJ1-1): KAGVTQTPRYLIKTRGQQVTLSCSPISGHRSVSWYQQTPGQGLQFLFEYFSETQRNKGNFPGRFSGRQFSNSRSEMNVSTLELGDSALYLCASSLYGGQTEAFFGQGTRLTVV.